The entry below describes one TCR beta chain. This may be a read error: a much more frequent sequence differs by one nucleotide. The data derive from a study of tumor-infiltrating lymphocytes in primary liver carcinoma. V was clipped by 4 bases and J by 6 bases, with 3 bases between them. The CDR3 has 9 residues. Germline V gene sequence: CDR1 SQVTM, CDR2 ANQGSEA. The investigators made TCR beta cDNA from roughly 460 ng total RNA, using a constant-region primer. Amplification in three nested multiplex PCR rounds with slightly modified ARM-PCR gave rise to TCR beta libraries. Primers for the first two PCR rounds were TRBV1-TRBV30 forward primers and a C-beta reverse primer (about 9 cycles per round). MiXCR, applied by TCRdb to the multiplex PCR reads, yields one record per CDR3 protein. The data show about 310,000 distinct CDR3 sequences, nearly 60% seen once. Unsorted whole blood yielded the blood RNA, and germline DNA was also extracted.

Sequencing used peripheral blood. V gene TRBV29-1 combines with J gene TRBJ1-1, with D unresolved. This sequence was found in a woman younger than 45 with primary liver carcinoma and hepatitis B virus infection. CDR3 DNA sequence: TGCAGCGTTGTAGCTGAAGCTTTCTTT. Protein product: CSVVAEAFF. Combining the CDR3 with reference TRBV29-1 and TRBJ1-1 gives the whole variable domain SAVISQKPSRDICQRGTSLTIQCQVDSQVTMMFWYRQQPGQSLTLIATANQGSEATYESGFVIDKFPISRPNLTFSTLTVSNMSPEDSSIYLCSVVAEAFFGQGTRLTVV.